This T cell receptor (beta chain) was captured by sequencing in a study of CD8 T cells in ankylosing spondylitis. Study conclusions and caveats: In reactive arthritis synovial fluid and blood, some motif variants had been reported before. Reportedly, disease-linked clones are significantly enriched in ankylosing spondylitis patients' matched synovial fluid. Among TCR beta sequences, a motif of several highly homologous variants appeared characteristic of ankylosing spondylitis blood.

This clonotype was recorded many times. Its target is not known. Germline V gene data show CDR1 as MNHEY and CDR2 as SMNVEV (reference sequence). The CDR3 covers 13 residues. Between the trimmed V and J ends, which lost 6 bases and 4 bases, there was a span of 10 bases. Library preparation for TCR beta used quantitative 5'-RACE with molecular barcodes. TCRdb itself ran the 5' RACE reads through MiXCR, one entry per CDR3 protein. The table records approximately 240,000 distinct CDR3 sequences, roughly a tenth of them present only once. This sequence was found in a male donor with ankylosing spondylitis or in good health (not recorded which). The chain combines TRBV27 with TRBJ2-1; tentatively, D is TRBD2 (6 bases). The sample was blood, either unsorted or a sorted T cell fraction (not recorded which). CDR3 nucleotides: TGTGCCAGCAGGGCTAGCGCATACAATGAGCAGTTCTTC. Translated: CASRASAYNEQFF.